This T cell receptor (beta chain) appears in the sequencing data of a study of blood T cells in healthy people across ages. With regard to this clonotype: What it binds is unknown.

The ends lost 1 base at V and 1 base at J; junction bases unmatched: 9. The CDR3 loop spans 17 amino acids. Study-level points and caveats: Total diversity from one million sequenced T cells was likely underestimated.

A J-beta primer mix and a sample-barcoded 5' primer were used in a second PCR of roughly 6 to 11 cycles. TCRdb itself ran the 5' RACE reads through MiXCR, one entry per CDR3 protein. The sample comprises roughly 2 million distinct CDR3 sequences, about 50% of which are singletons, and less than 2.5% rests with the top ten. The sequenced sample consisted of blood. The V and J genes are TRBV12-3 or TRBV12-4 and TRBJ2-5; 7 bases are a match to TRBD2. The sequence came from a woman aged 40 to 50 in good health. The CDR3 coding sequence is TGTGCCAGCAGTTTAGGGGTCGGGTCTAGCGGCCAAGAGACCCAGTACTTC. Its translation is CASSLGVGSSGQETQYF.